A single sample gave rise to the 24 T cell receptor beta chains below, sequenced in a study of blood T cell repertoires in COVID-19. Assay used: immunoSEQ multiplex PCR; TCRdb lists only in-frame clones, some missing. The sample has some 65,000 clones; under 95% are singletons. Sample: peripheral blood. The receptor set was obtained from a man between 65 and 80 years old with active COVID-19.

The V call is TRBV5-1, the J call TRBJ2-3; TRBD2 agrees at 7 bases. Germline assignment: CDR1 SGHRS and CDR2 YFSETQ. CDR3 length equals 16 residues. Germline trimming cut 4 bases from V and 0 bases from J; bases unmatched to any gene: 8. CDR3: CASSPGSGASTDTQYF. DNA of the CDR3: TGCGCCAGCAGCCCAGGGAGCGGGGCTAGCACAGATACGCAGTATTTT.

This rearrangement joins TRBV7-9 to TRBJ2-1; tentative D call: TRBD2 (6 bases). This CDR3 has 12 amino acids. Germline CDR1 reads SEHNR; CDR2 reads FQNEAQ (reference sequence). Trimming cost V 5 bases and J 12 bases, with 14 bases left between them. CDR3 nucleotides: TGTGCCAGCAGCAGACTAGTGGGTGGGCAGTTCTTC. Amino acids: CASSRLVGGQFF.

This sequence joins TRBV9 and TRBJ1-2, with 8 bases matching TRBD1. J gave up 6 bases and V 2 bases, and 6 bases lay outside the gene matches. The CDR3 has 14 amino acids. Germline loops: CDR1 SGDLS, CDR2 YYNGEE. CDR3 nucleotide sequence: TGTGCCAGCAGCGTGCAGGGGGCGTCTCATGGCTACACCTTC. This translates into CASSVQGASHGYTF.

The rearrangement joins TRBV28 to TRBJ1-2, with D tentatively TRBD1 (5 bases). The CDR3 spans 18 residues. With 2 bases removed from V and 3 bases from J, the gap between germline ends came to 22 bases. The V gene's germline CDR1 is MDHEN and CDR2 SYDVKM. The DNA of the CDR3 is TGTGCCAGCAGTTTAAGCGGGCCTGGTGGGGGGGAAGACTATGGCTACACCTTC. Translation gives CASSLSGPGGGEDYGYTF.

This chain connects TRBV18 to TRBJ2-7, with 7 nucleotides matching TRBD2. J was trimmed by 7 bases and V by 2 bases; bases with no gene match: 8. Per germline, CDR1 KGHSH and CDR2 LQKENI. The CDR3 runs 14 residues. CDR3 protein: CASSPSLAAGEQYF. As DNA, the CDR3 is TGTGCCAGCTCACCATCCCTAGCGGCCGGGGAGCAGTACTTC.

The chain combines TRBV10-2 with TRBJ1-1, with D unclear. V lost 8 bases and J lost 0, with 10 bases in between. The CDR3 is 13 amino acids. Per germline, CDR1 WSHSY and CDR2 SAAADI. CDR3 residues: CASSEIMNTEAFF. Written as DNA, the CDR3 is TGCGCCAGCTCCGAGATAATGAACACTGAAGCTTTCTTT.

The chain couples TRBV19 to TRBJ1-2; D gene unclear. The CDR3 totals 12 residues. Germline V gene data show CDR1 as LNHDA and CDR2 as SQIVND (reference sequence). V lost 7 bases, J lost 7 bases, and 13 bases lay in between. The CDR3 is CASTRREGGYTF. In DNA, the CDR3 is TGTGCCAGTACCCGGAGGGAGGGTGGCTACACCTTC. Full variable domain (rest looked up from reference TRBV19 and TRBJ1-2): DGGITQSPKYLFRKEGQNVTLSCEQNLNHDAMYWYRQDPGQGLRLIYYSQIVNDFQKGDIAEGYSVSREKKESFPLTVTSAQKNPTAFYLCASTRREGGYTFGSGTRLTVV.

The chain links TRBV5-1 to TRBJ2-3; 11 bases map to TRBD2. Germline lookup yields CDR1 SGHRS and CDR2 YFSETQ. The CDR3 sequence is 17 residues long. Unmatched junction bases numbered 8, after V lost 0 bases and J lost 5 bases. The CDR3 here is CASSLAFTSGGGDTQYF. The CDR3 nucleotides are TGCGCCAGCAGCTTGGCCTTCACTAGCGGGGGAGGAGATACGCAGTATTTT.

This clone has only one observation. Without the conserved terminal phenylalanine or tryptophan, this CDR3 likely stems from a read error. No DNA is shown, since the ends of the CDR3 on it are uncertain; the CDR3 is the one TCRdb lists. V usage is TRBV5-1 and J usage is TRBJ1-1. The CDR3 is 11 residues long, counting both termini. Germline V CDR1 and CDR2: SGHRS, YFSETQ. This CDR3 reads CASSSTIGPLS.

The chain has TRBV27 and TRBJ1-1, with D perhaps TRBD1 (5 bases). The germline gives CDR1 MNHEY, CDR2 SMNVEV (reference sequence). V dropped 1 base and J dropped 4 bases, with 10 bases sitting between them. The CDR3 contains 14 residues. This CDR3 reads CASSLFSGVTEAFF. As DNA, the CDR3 is TGTGCCAGCAGTTTATTTTCGGGGGTCACTGAAGCTTTCTTT.

The V call is TRBV15, the J call TRBJ1-3, with D possibly TRBD1 on 5 matching bases. Per the germline V gene, CDR1 is LNHNV and CDR2 is YYDKDF (reference sequence). Deletions cut 1 base from V and 2 bases from J, with 9 bases between. This CDR3 region has 15 residues. The CDR3 nucleotides read TGTGCCACCAGCAGAGCAGGGAACGCTGGAAACACCATATATTTT. As protein: CATSRAGNAGNTIYF.

This rearrangement joins TRBV7-9 to TRBJ2-1; 8 bases line up with TRBD2. Per the germline V gene, CDR1 is SEHNR and CDR2 is FQNEAQ (reference sequence). The CDR3 sequence is 15 residues long. Trimming took 1 base from V and 5 from J; bases not matched to a gene: 4. The CDR3: CASSLVGLVHNEQFF. CDR3 bases: TGTGCCAGCAGCTTAGTGGGACTAGTCCACAATGAGCAGTTCTTC.

The chain couples TRBV5-6 to TRBJ1-2; 10 bases line up with TRBD1. Germline trimming cut 0 bases from V and 3 bases from J; bases unmatched to any gene: 2. Germline CDR1 and CDR2: SGHDT and YYEEEE. This CDR3 is built from 15 residues. Here the CDR3 reads CASSLAGQGYYGYTF. In DNA form, the CDR3 reads TGTGCCAGCAGCTTGGCGGGACAGGGGTACTATGGCTACACCTTC.

This clone was observed once. The CDR3 sequence is CASSQYSGASTDTQYF. For the CDR3, the DNA is TGTGCCAGCAGCCAATACAGCGGGGCGAGCACAGATACGCAGTATTTT. The rearrangement joins TRBV3-1 (or the pseudogene TRBV3-2) to TRBJ2-3; 7 bases agree with TRBD2. The CDR3 consists of 16 residues. Germline CDR1 LGHDT, CDR2 YNNKEL (reference sequence). The ends lost 2 bases at V and 0 bases at J; junction bases unmatched: 5.

This chain joins TRBV19 and TRBJ1-5; 12 bases fit TRBD1. Germline lookup yields CDR1 LNHDA and CDR2 SQIVND (reference sequence). This CDR3 region has 17 residues. With V trimmed by 9 bases and J by 6 bases, 15 bases remained unmatched. CDR3 DNA sequence: TGTGCCAGCCGCCCGGGACAGGGGGCGCTACTCCCTCAGCCCCAGCATTTT. Protein: CASRPGQGALLPQPQHF. The full variable domain, in which reference TRBV19 and TRBJ1-5 provide the parts outside the CDR3, is DGGITQSPKYLFRKEGQNVTLSCEQNLNHDAMYWYRQDPGQGLRLIYYSQIVNDFQKGDIAEGYSVSREKKESFPLTVTSAQKNPTAFYLCASRPGQGALLPQPQHFGDGTRLSIL.

The V call is TRBV7-9, the J call TRBJ2-1; 10 bases fit TRBD2. Unmatched junction bases numbered 8, after V lost 1 base and J lost 8 bases. The germline gives CDR1 SEHNR, CDR2 FQNEAQ (reference sequence). The CDR3 sequence is 16 residues long. CDR3: CASSLDAAGGLYEQFF. In nucleotides, the CDR3 is TGTGCCAGCAGCTTAGATGCAGCGGGGGGGCTCTATGAGCAGTTCTTC.

The rearrangement uses TRBV2 and TRBJ1-2, with 10 bases aligning to TRBD1. This CDR3 has 13 residues. Trimming removed 7 bases from V and 2 bases from J; junction bases left unmatched: 1. From germline, CDR1 is SNHLY and CDR2 FYNNEI. CDR3 nucleotide sequence: TGTGCCAGCAAGGACAGGGGGAACTATGGCTACACCTTC. Its translation: CASKDRGNYGYTF.

This sequence joins TRBV5-8 and TRBJ2-1; weak D call: TRBD1 (6 bases). Germline loops: CDR1 SGHTS, CDR2 YDEGEE. This CDR3 has 15 residues. Trimming left V 2 bases short and J 0 bases short, with 9 bases between. In DNA form, the CDR3 reads TGTGCCAGCAGCTTCAGGGGTTTCTCCTACAATGAGCAGTTCTTC. The encoded protein is CASSFRGFSYNEQFF.

The V gene is TRBV2, the J gene TRBJ1-4; no definite D call. The V and J ends lost 3 bases and 6 bases respectively, with 11 bases between them. CDR1 is SNHLY and CDR2 is FYNNEI in the germline V gene. The CDR3 sequence is 14 residues long. The CDR3 reads CASSEHLRDEKLFF. The CDR3 bases are TGTGCCAGCAGTGAGCACTTGAGGGATGAAAAACTGTTTTTT.

In nucleotides, the CDR3 is TGTGCCAGCAGTGATCAGGGGGCCGGGACCCAGTACTTC. Translated: CASSDQGAGTQYF. The chain uses TRBV6-1 and TRBJ2-5, with 8 bases matching TRBD1. The germline V gene encodes CDR1 MNHNS and CDR2 SASEGT. Losses at the gene ends were 3 bases for V and 7 bases for J; bases not matched to a gene: 4. The CDR3 loop spans 13 amino acids.

The chain recombines TRBV3-1 (or the pseudogene TRBV3-2) with TRBJ2-2, with TRBD2 as a possible D gene (6 bases). Trimming cost V 7 bases and J 7 bases, with 19 bases left between them. This CDR3 spans 15 amino acids. Per germline, CDR1 LGHDT and CDR2 YNNKEL (reference sequence). The CDR3 reads CASTRERAGIGELFF. CDR3 sequence (DNA): TGTGCCAGCACCCGGGAGAGGGCCGGGATCGGGGAGCTGTTTTTT.

CDR3 sequence (DNA): TGTGCCAGCAGCATACTAGTAACGAACACCGGGGAGCTGTTTTTT. Protein sequence: CASSILVTNTGELFF. This sequence joins TRBV7-6 and TRBJ2-2; TRBD2 might be the D (5 bases). The CDR3 has 15 residues. V was pared by 5 bases and J by 0 bases, with 10 bases between. Germline CDR1 is SGHVS and CDR2 is FNYEAQ.

The rearrangement uses TRBV12-3 or TRBV12-4 and TRBJ1-2, with 7 bases identical to TRBD1. This CDR3 has 13 residues. The ends lost 0 bases at V and 6 bases at J; junction bases unmatched: 1. The CDR3 DNA reads as TGTGCCAGCAGTTTAGCGACAGGGAATGGCTACACCTTC. Residues: CASSLATGNGYTF.

This chain uses TRBV7-9 with TRBJ1-3; D is undetermined. This CDR3 spans 15 amino acids. CDR1 is SEHNR and CDR2 is FQNEAQ in the germline V gene (reference sequence). Trimming shortened V by 0 bases and J by 7 bases, and 13 bases separated the two germline ends. The CDR3 protein is CASSLAFGSGNTIYF. The CDR3 region has the DNA TGTGCCAGCAGCTTAGCGTTTGGGTCCGGGAACACCATATATTTT.